Given below is one T cell receptor (beta chain) in context. Its antigen is currently not known. No base qualities exist here, and no much larger clone lies one base off it. TCRbeta CDR3 regions were amplified from genomic DNA by means of the immunoSEQ Assay, a bias-controlled multiplex PCR. In the source study's methods: Within the assay, amplification of reference gene primers was used to estimate how many nucleated cells each sample contained. To quantify the absolute abundance of each unique TCRbeta CDR3 rearrangement, sequence reads were collapsed and filtered. For each sample, productive Simpson clonality was calculated as the square root of Simpson's diversity index across productive rearrangements. TCRdb's version of the immuneACCESS table is confined to in-frame rearrangements and falls short of the full clone set. An unresolved V gene accounts for under half of the shortfall where checked; the remainder is of unknown origin. The D gene and trimming were derived from the DNA, and the V and J assignments and clone size from that table. In this sample the table shows 150,000 to 200,000 clones, 88% of which occur a single time. Roughly 9% of the sample is held by the ten biggest clonotypes.

Reading from cysteine to phenylalanine, the CDR3 counts 12 amino acids. The entry retains the CDR3 DNA only, 36 bases that are in frame from base 1. Looking up the germline V gene yields CDR1 MNHEY and CDR2 SVGAGI. V loses 7 bases of germline sequence and J loses 7 bases, and the interval between the two ends is 11 bases. The data belong to a study of blood T cell repertoires in COVID-19 (TCRdb year 2020). In the study overall: Collaborator samples came from the United States, Italy and Spain and covered acute and convalescent phases of COVID-19. The prospective study material was composed of cDNA or gDNA derived from T cells, B-cell-depleted T cells, or PBMCs. The dataset comprised deeply sampled blood TCRbeta repertoires from subjects exposed to, actively infected with, or recovered from COVID-19. A freely available public database, intended as a resource for researchers studying the immune response to SARS-CoV-2, is where the repertoires were released. Samples came from the ongoing ImmuneRACE study (first 160 participants) plus 1,254 subjects from 6 global collaborators. A de-identified subject ID, COVID-19 status, age in years and sex were almost always included in the sample metadata. Where available, HLA class I and class II types were obtained from metadata supplied by the sample provider rather than from assay-based typing.

Paper-wide results and their limitations: How much clinical and demographic metadata was included differed by source and by participant, and the metadata was provided uncurated.

In the prospective study, participants were roughly 18 to 100 years old, resided in about two dozen geographic areas of the United States, and were enrolled through a virtual design. Cohort assignment in the prospective study relied on participant-reported clinical history from a screening survey and a study questionnaire. ImmuneRACE Cohort 3 recovered participants were defined by two consecutive negative NP/OP PCR tests, healthcare professional clearance, or symptom resolution. In the prospective study, whole blood, serum and a nasopharyngeal or oropharyngeal swab were collected from each participant by mobile phlebotomists. Over a roughly 2-month period, participants in the prospective study had the option of providing additional blood draws and questionnaires. Blood samples from the prospective study were shipped frozen or at room temperature prior to DNA extraction.

Specimen: PBMCs or T cells enriched from blood (not recorded which). The sequence derives from a woman in her late teens or twenties who had recovered from COVID-19. The chain is made from TRBV6-5 and TRBJ2-1, with the identity of the D gene unclear. The CDR3 region: CASTSLRNEQFF. The nucleotides read TGTGCCAGCACAAGCCTTCGGAATGAGCAGTTCTTC.